This TCR beta chain was obtained from a study of blood T cell repertoires in COVID-19. Whole-study context: The analysed material was cDNA or gDNA that came from T cells, B-cell-depleted T cells, or PBMCs.

It was during active infection that Seattle patients were enrolled and then longitudinally followed. Trimming pared 2 bases from V and 0 bases from J, leaving 9 bases between. This CDR3 contains 15 residues. The V gene's germline CDR1 is SEHNR and CDR2 FQNEAQ (reference sequence). Generated by immunoSEQ multiplex PCR, the TCRdb table keeps only in-frame clones and is missing some. The sample comprises around 260,000 clones, around 82% of which are singletons, and 0.87% rests with the top ten. The TCR was taken from a human donor with COVID-19, enrolled during active disease. The donor label of this sample is uncertain. The chain uses TRBV7-9 and TRBJ2-3; D perhaps matches TRBD1 (6 bases). Sequenced: peripheral blood. CDR3 in DNA: TGTGCCAGCAGCTTACAGGGGACGAGCACAGATACGCAGTATTTT. Its protein is CASSLQGTSTDTQYF.